Following are 17 T cell receptor beta chains from one sample sequenced in a study of T cells after yellow fever vaccination. TCRdb ran MiXCR on the 5' RACE reads and lists one entry per CDR3 protein. Of some 390,000 distinct CDR3 sequences in the sample, 18% were seen once. Here the sequenced sample was PBMCs, taken before the yellow fever booster vaccination. Every receptor here comes from a man aged 18 to 35 who received the YFV17D yellow fever vaccine.

The chain joins TRBV5-1 to TRBJ1-3; TRBD1 might be the D (6 bases). CDR1 and CDR2 (germline): SGHRS, YFSETQ. The CDR3 covers 14 residues. The V end lost 0 bases, the J end lost 3 bases, and 7 bases lay between the germline ends. The DNA for the CDR3 is TGCGCCAGCAGCTTGGCAGGGGATGGAAACACCATATATTTT. This gives the protein CASSLAGDGNTIYF.

This clonotype was observed a few times. The rearrangement links TRBV5-4 to TRBJ2-4, with D perhaps being TRBD1 or TRBD2 (5 bases each). The CDR3 spans 11 residues. V was trimmed by 7 bases and J by 13 bases, leaving 15 bases between them. Per germline, CDR1 SGHNT and CDR2 YYREEE (reference sequence). Here the CDR3 DNA reads TGTGCCAGCGGCGAGGGGACGTCCCAGTACTTC. It encodes CASGEGTSQYF. Variable domain in full (rest from reference TRBV5-4 and TRBJ2-4): ETGVTQSPTHLIKTRGQQVTLRCSSQSGHNTVSWYQQALGQGPQFIFQYYREEENGRGNFPPRFSGLQFPNYSSELNVNALELDDSALYLCASGEGTSQYFGAGTRLSVL.

The chain employs TRBV24-1 and TRBJ2-2; TRBD1 matches at 9 bases. Unmatched junction bases numbered 5, after V lost 4 bases and J lost 3 bases. Germline V gene lookup returns CDR1 KGHDR and CDR2 SFDVKD. This CDR3 has 16 residues. CDR3 loop: CATSERQGEDTGELFF. In DNA, the CDR3 is TGTGCCACCAGTGAAAGACAGGGGGAAGACACCGGGGAGCTGTTTTTT.

This clonotype appeared a few times. The chain joins TRBV10-2 to TRBJ2-1; D gene unclear. Trimming pared 5 bases from V and 9 bases from J, leaving 8 bases between. The germline gives CDR1 WSHSY, CDR2 SAAADI. The CDR3 length is 11 residues. CDR3 in amino acids: CASSPWSEQFF. The CDR3 nucleotides read TGCGCCAGCAGTCCGTGGAGTGAGCAGTTCTTC.

The gene calls are TRBV12-3 or TRBV12-4 and TRBJ1-1; tentative D call: TRBD1 (5 bases). CDR3 length: 16 residues. V was cut by 10 bases and J by 0 bases, with 21 bases left in between. The CDR3 sequence is CATQPGPGGVNTEAFF. The CDR3 region has the DNA TGTGCCACCCAACCGGGCCCCGGAGGGGTGAACACTGAAGCTTTCTTT.

The V gene is TRBV12-1, the J gene TRBJ2-1; the DNA was not used to check the table's D call, TRBD2. TRBV12-1 is listed as a pseudogene. This CDR3 region has 15 residues. The chain's CDR3 is CASSPGLERNNEQFF. The CDR3 region has the DNA TGTGCCAGCAGCCCGGGACTAGAAAGAAACAATGAGCAGTTCTTC.

This clonotype was counted a few times. The V call is TRBV7-3, the J call TRBJ2-3, with a tentative D call TRBD2 (6 bases). This CDR3 contains 16 residues. CDR1 is SGHTA, CDR2 FQGTGA, per germline. V gave up 1 base and J gave up 4 bases, with 15 bases separating them. In DNA form, the CDR3 reads TGTGCCAGCAGCTTAATGGGGGGTAGTAGGCCAGATACGCAGTATTTT. This encodes CASSLMGGSRPDTQYF.

About this clonotype: One end of the junction fails to match germline, which may point to a read error. The chain combines TRBV10-3 with TRBJ1-3, with 7 bases fitting TRBD1. CDR3 length: 14 amino acids. Germline values: CDR1 ENHRY, CDR2 SYGVKD. As DNA, the CDR3 is TGTGCCACCGAAACGGGACAGAAGGGAACCACCATATATTTT. Encoded protein: CATETGQKGTTIYF.

This chain uses TRBV6-2 or TRBV6-3 with TRBJ2-1, with TRBD2 matching over 12 bases. J was trimmed by 8 bases and V by 5 bases; bases with no gene match: 4. CDR3 length: 14 residues. Looked up from germline, CDR1 is MNHEY and CDR2 is SVGEGT. CDR3 DNA: TGTGCCAGCAGTACTGGACTAGCGGGGTATGAGCAGTTCTTC. The encoded protein is CASSTGLAGYEQFF.

The chain combines TRBV6-6 with TRBJ1-3; D is undetermined. V was cut by 2 bases and J by 0 bases, with 11 bases left in between. The CDR3 covers 16 residues. Germline CDR1 MNHNY, CDR2 SVGAGI (reference sequence). The CDR3 sequence: CASSYGRLISGNTIYF. The CDR3 bases are TGTGCCAGCAGTTACGGCAGGCTTATCTCTGGAAACACCATATATTTT.

This chain links TRBV9 with TRBJ2-5; D gene ambiguous. The CDR3 runs 14 residues. V was cut by 3 bases and J by 5 bases, with 14 bases left in between. From germline, CDR1 is SGDLS and CDR2 YYNGEE. CDR3 loop: CASSAGGPEETQYF. In nucleotides, the CDR3 is TGTGCCAGCAGCGCCGGCGGACCGGAGGAGACCCAGTACTTC.

This clonotype was found a few times. This sequence joins TRBV9 and TRBJ1-1; D is possibly TRBD1 (6 bases). Germline CDR1 and CDR2: SGDLS and YYNGEE. This CDR3 has 15 residues. V was pared by 0 bases and J by 4 bases, with 13 bases between. CDR3: CASSVDWGAGTEAFF. CDR3 nucleotide sequence: TGTGCCAGCAGCGTAGACTGGGGGGCTGGCACTGAAGCTTTCTTT.

This clonotype turned up a few times. The gene calls are TRBV20-1 and TRBJ2-3, with TRBD1 identical over 12 bases. The CDR3 has 20 amino acids. The trim removed 6 bases at V and 2 bases at J, leaving 21 bases unmatched. Germline V CDR1 and CDR2: DFQATT, SNEGSKA (reference sequence). For the CDR3, the DNA is TGCAGTGCGTGGGACAGGGGGCGCATTTGGTTTTTACGGTTCACAGATACGCAGTATTTT. This sequence encodes CSAWDRGRIWFLRFTDTQYF.

This chain uses TRBV6-5 with TRBJ2-1, with 7 bases lining up with TRBD1. Germline CDR1 reads MNHEY; CDR2 reads SVGAGI. V lost 5 bases and J lost 8; bases outside the gene matches: 15. The CDR3 consists of 16 residues. The CDR3 DNA reads as TGTGCCAGCAGTATAACAGGGGCAGTTGGGTACGATGAGCAGTTCTTC. Translating gives CASSITGAVGYDEQFF.

The chain recombines TRBV29-1 with TRBJ2-3; TRBD2 matches 16 bases. The CDR3 totals 18 residues. Germline loops: CDR1 SQVTM, CDR2 ANQGSEA. Trimming cost V 4 bases and J 5 bases; bases outside gene matches: 12. CDR3 sequence (DNA): TGCAGCGTTGGAAAGTGGGGGACTAGCGGGGGGGCTATAGATACGCAGTATTTT. Protein sequence: CSVGKWGTSGGAIDTQYF.

The V call is TRBV20-1, the J call TRBJ1-2; 9 bases map to TRBD1. V trimming: 0 bases; J trimming: 3 bases; junction bases outside the gene matches: 2. This CDR3 has 14 amino acids. CDR1 DFQATT and CDR2 SNEGSKA come from the germline V gene (reference sequence). Written as DNA, the CDR3 is TGCAGTGCTAGAGAGACAGGGGGGGACTATGGCTACACCTTC. This encodes CSARETGGDYGYTF.

The rearrangement links TRBV4-1 to TRBJ2-2; 11 nucleotides agree with TRBD1. The CDR3 totals 15 residues. Germline trimming cut 4 bases from V and 5 bases from J; bases unmatched to any gene: 3. Germline CDR1 MGHRA, CDR2 YSYEKL. The CDR3 sequence: CASSRGQGATGELFF. CDR3 sequence (DNA): TGCGCCAGCAGCCGAGGACAGGGGGCTACCGGGGAGCTGTTTTTT.